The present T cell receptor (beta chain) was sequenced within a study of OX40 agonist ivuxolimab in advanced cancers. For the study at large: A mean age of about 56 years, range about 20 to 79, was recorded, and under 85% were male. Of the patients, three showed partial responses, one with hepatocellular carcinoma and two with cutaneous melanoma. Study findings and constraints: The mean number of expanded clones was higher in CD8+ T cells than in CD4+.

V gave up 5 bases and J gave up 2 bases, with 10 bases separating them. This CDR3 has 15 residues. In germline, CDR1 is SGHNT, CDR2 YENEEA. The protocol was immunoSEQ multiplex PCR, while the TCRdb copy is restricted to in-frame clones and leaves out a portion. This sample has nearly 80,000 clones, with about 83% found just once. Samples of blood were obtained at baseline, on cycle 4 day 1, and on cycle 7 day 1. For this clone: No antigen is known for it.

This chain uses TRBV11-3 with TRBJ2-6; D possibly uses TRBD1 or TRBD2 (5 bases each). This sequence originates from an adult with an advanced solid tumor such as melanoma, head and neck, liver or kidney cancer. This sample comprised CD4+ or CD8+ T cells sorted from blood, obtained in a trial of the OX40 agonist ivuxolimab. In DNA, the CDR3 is TGTGCCAGCAGCCCCGGGGCCACTGGGGCCAACGTCCTGACTTTC. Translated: CASSPGATGANVLTF.